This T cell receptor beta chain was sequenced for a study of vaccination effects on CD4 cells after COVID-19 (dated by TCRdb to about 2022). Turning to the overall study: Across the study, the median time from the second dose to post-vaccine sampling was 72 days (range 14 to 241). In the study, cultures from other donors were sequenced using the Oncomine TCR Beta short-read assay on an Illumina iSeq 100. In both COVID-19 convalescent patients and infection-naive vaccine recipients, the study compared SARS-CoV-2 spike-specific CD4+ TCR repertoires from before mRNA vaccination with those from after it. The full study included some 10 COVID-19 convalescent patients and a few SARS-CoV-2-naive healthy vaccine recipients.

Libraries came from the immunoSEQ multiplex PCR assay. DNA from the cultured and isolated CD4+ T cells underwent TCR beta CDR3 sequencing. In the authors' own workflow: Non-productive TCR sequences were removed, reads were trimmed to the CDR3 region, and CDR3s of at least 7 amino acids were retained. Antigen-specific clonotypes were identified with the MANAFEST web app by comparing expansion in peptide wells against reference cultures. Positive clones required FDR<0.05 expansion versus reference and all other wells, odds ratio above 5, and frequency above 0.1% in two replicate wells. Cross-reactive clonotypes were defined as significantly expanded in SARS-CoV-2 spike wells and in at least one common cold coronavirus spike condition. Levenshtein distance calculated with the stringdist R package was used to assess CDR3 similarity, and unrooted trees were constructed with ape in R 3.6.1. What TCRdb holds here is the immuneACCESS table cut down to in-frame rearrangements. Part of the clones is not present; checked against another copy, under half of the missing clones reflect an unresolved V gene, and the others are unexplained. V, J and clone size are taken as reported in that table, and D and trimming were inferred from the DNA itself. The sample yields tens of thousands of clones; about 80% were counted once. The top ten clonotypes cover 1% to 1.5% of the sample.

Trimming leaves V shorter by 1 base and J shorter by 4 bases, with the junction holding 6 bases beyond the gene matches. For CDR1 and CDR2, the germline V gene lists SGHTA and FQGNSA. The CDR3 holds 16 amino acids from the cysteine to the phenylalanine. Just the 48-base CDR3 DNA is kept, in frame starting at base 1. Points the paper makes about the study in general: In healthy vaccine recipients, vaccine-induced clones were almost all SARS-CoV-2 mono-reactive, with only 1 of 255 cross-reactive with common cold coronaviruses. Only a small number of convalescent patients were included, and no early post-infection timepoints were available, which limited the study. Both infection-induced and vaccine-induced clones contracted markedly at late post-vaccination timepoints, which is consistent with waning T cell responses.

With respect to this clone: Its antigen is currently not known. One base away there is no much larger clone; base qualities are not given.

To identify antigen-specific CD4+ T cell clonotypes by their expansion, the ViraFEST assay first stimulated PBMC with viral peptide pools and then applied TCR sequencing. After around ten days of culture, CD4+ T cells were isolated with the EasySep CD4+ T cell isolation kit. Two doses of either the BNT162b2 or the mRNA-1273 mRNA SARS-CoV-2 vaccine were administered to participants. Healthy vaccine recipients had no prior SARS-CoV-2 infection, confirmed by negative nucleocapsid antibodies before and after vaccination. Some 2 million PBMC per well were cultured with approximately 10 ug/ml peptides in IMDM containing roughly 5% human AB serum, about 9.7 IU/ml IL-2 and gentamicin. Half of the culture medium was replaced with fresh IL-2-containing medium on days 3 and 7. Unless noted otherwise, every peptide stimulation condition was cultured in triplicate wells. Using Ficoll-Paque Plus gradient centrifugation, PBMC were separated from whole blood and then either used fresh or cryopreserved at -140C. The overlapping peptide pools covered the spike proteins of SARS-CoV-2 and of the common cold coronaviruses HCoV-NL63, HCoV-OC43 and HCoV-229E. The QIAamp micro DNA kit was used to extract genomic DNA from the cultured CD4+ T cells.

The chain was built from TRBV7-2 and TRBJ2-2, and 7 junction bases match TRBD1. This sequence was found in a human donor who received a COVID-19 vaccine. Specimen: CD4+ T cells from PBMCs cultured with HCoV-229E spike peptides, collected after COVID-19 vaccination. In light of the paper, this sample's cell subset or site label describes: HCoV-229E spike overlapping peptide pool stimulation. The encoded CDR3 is CASSLGLGQLTGELFF. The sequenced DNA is TGTGCCAGCAGCTTAGGCCTGGGACAGCTCACCGGGGAGCTGTTTTTT.